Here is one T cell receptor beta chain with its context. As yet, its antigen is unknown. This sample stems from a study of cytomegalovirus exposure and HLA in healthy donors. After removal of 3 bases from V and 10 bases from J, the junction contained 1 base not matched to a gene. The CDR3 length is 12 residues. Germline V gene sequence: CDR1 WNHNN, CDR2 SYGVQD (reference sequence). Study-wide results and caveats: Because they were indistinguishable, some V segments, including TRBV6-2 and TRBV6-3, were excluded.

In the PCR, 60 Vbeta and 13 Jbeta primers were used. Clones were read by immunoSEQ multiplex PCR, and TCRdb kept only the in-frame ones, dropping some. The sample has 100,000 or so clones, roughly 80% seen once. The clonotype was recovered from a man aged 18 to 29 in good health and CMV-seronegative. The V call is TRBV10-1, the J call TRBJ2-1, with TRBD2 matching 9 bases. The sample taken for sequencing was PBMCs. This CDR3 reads CASSDLAGEQFF. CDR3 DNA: TGCGCCAGCAGTGATCTAGCGGGAGAGCAGTTCTTC.